The present entry profiles one TCR beta chain with its context. The target antigen is unknown. This sample is part of a study of shared clonotypes between healthy human individuals. Findings and caveats of the study: Clonotypes which were not shared had lower generation probabilities than clonotypes that all four donors shared.

Some clones are missing from TCRdb's copy, which holds only in-frame ones; the method was immunoSEQ multiplex PCR. Found here are under 85,000 clones, about 65% of them singletons; the top ten hold roughly 56%. Adults of Caucasian background living in Nashville, Tennessee made up all donors. CD8 memory combined CD45RO+ cells with CCR7-negative CD45RA+ TemRA cells. The sequenced sample was memory CD8+ T cells sorted from blood. The subset here: CD45RO+ cells pooled with CCR7-negative TemRA cells. This receptor was identified in a man aged 25-40 years in good health.

CDR3 sequence (DNA): TGTGCCAGCAGCTTAGGGGCTAGCGGGAGAGCGAATACGCAGTATTTT. This translates into CASSLGASGRANTQYF. V gene TRBV7-9 combines with J gene TRBJ2-3; 10 bases line up with TRBD2. The V gene's germline CDR1 is SEHNR and CDR2 FQNEAQ (reference sequence). This CDR3 is built from 16 residues. V lost 1 base and J lost 7; bases outside the gene matches: 8.